This T cell receptor beta chain originates from a study of blood T cells in healthy people across ages. Study results and caveats: CMV infection status of these donors was not known. With age, beta diversity per million T cells declined roughly linearly, significantly by over 35. When set beside aged donors, long-lived donors presented more naive CD4+ cells and higher diversity.

Points on this clonotype: The antigen is unknown.

Peripheral blood, roughly 9.1 milliliters per donor, was collected. The CDR3 is made up of 11 amino acids. The germline V and J ends were trimmed by 2 bases and 5 bases, with 7 bases remaining between them. Germline loops: CDR1 SQVTM, CDR2 ANQGSEA. A J-beta primer mix and a sample-barcoded 5' primer were used in a second PCR of about 7 to 12 cycles. TCRdb re-called the 5' RACE reads through MiXCR, storing one row per CDR3 protein. There are about 1.4 million distinct CDR3 sequences in the sample; approximately 63% occur only once, and 5% to 7% lies in the top ten. The receptor comes from a man younger than 35 in good health. Sequencing was carried out using blood. This chain connects TRBV29-1 to TRBJ2-7, with D possibly matching TRBD1 (5 bases). CDR3 sequence: CSVERGDEQYF. The CDR3 DNA is TGCAGCGTTGAAAGGGGCGACGAGCAGTACTTC.